The 26 T cell receptor beta chains in this list originate from one sample, sequenced in a study of blood T cell repertoires in COVID-19 (TCRdb year 2020). The library was built by means of the immunoSEQ multiplex PCR assay. This is the immuneACCESS table as TCRdb keeps it, with only in-frame sequences that have V and J called. A part of the clones is gone; compared with another copy, unresolved V genes explain less than half, and the rest is unexplained. The sample has approximately 180,000 clones on record, 75% to 90% of them singletons. Of the sample, 3% to 3.5% is held by the ten largest clones. Sequenced sample: peripheral blood. These receptors were taken from a man in his sixties with acute or convalescent COVID-19.

V gene TRBV15 combines with J gene TRBJ1-4; D unclear. CDR3 length: 15 amino acids. Germline V lookup: CDR1 LNHNV, CDR2 YYDKDF (reference sequence). V was trimmed by 1 base and J by 7 bases, leaving 13 bases between them. CDR3 sequence reads: CATSRAPGGREKLFF. As DNA, the CDR3 is TGTGCCACCAGCAGAGCCCCCGGAGGCCGTGAAAAACTGTTTTTT.

The V call is TRBV9, the J call TRBJ1-4; the D gene is possibly TRBD1 (6 bases). This CDR3 is 17 amino acids long. Germline V lookup: CDR1 SGDLS, CDR2 YYNGEE. V was trimmed by 0 bases and J by 3 bases, leaving 15 bases between them. The CDR3 here is CASSVGRGGLANEKLFF. The CDR3 coding sequence is TGTGCCAGCAGCGTAGGCAGGGGAGGGTTGGCTAATGAAAAACTGTTTTTT.

The rearrangement links TRBV7-3 to TRBJ1-5, with a possible D match to TRBD1 (5 bases). The CDR3 runs 13 residues. Per germline, CDR1 SGHTA and CDR2 FQGTGA. Trimming shortened V by 5 bases and J by 7 bases, and 12 bases separated the two germline ends. The CDR3 here is CASSRGAAQPQHF. DNA of the CDR3: TGTGCCAGCAGCCGCGGGGCGGCACAGCCCCAGCATTTT.

This clone was observed a handful of times. The rearrangement links TRBV30 to TRBJ1-3, with 7 nucleotides matching TRBD1. This CDR3 has 14 amino acids. The germline V gene encodes CDR1 GTSNPN and CDR2 SVGIG (reference sequence). The V segment lost 2 bases and the J segment 4 bases; nucleotides outside the gene matches: 5. The CDR3 sequence is CAWSRTGAGNTIYF. The CDR3 DNA is TGTGCCTGGAGTCGGACAGGTGCAGGAAACACCATATATTTT.

This clone appeared a few times. The chain recombines TRBV10-2 with TRBJ1-5; the D gene is possibly TRBD1 (6 bases). The CDR3 consists of 14 residues. Germline CDR1 is WSHSY and CDR2 is SAAADI. Trimming pared 8 bases from V and 8 bases from J, leaving 19 bases between. In nucleotides, the CDR3 is TGCGCCAGCTCCCGTGCAGGGGTGATGGAGCCCCAGCATTTT. Its protein product is CASSRAGVMEPQHF.

J is TRBJ2-7 and V is TRBV7-2, with D perhaps matching TRBD2 (5 bases). Germline values: CDR1 SGHTA, CDR2 FQGNSA. The CDR3 is 14 residues long. V shed 5 bases and J shed 4 bases, with 15 bases lying between them. The CDR3 DNA reads TGTGCCAGCAGCCCCCTCCAGCGGCTATACGAGCAGTACTTC. This translates into CASSPLQRLYEQYF.

J is TRBJ2-7 and V is TRBV18, with TRBD1 matching over 7 bases. Losses at the gene ends were 4 bases for V and 5 bases for J; bases not matched to a gene: 11. The CDR3 is 15 residues long. The V gene's germline CDR1 is KGHSH and CDR2 LQKENI. In DNA form, the CDR3 reads TGTGCCAGCTCACAAATGACAGGGAAAGGCAACGAGCAGTACTTC. Translated, it gives CASSQMTGKGNEQYF. The full variable domain, with the rest looked up from reference TRBV18 and TRBJ2-7, is NAGVMQNPRHLVRRRGQEARLRCSPMKGHSHVYWYRQLPEEGLKFMVYLQKENIIDESGMPKERFSAEFPKEGPSILRIQQVVRGDSAAYFCASSQMTGKGNEQYFGPGTRLTVT.

Here the CDR3 reads CASSGIGTASYEQYF. The CDR3 DNA reads as TGTGCCAGCAGTGGAATCGGGACAGCCTCCTACGAGCAGTACTTC. The chain couples TRBV7-9 to TRBJ2-7; TRBD1 matches at 7 bases. CDR3 length: 15 residues. Germline V lookup: CDR1 SEHNR, CDR2 FQNEAQ (reference sequence). The J segment lost 0 bases and the V segment lost 6 bases, leaving 8 bases of the junction unmatched.

The chain recombines TRBV7-2 with TRBJ2-7; TRBD2 matches at 11 bases. This CDR3 is 14 amino acids long. V was pared by 6 bases and J by 6 bases, with 7 bases of the junction left unmatched. Looked up from germline, CDR1 is SGHTA and CDR2 is FQGNSA. The CDR3 sequence is CASSPLAGVSEQYF. CDR3 sequence (DNA): TGTGCCAGCAGTCCACTAGCGGGAGTCAGCGAGCAGTACTTC.

The chain employs TRBV5-1 and TRBJ2-3, with TRBD2 matching over 16 bases. With V trimmed by 4 bases and J by 5 bases, 10 bases remained unmatched. The V gene's germline CDR1 is SGHRS and CDR2 YFSETQ. This CDR3 comprises 18 residues. CDR3 region: CASSVAGLAGGPEDTQYF. CDR3 DNA sequence: TGCGCCAGCAGCGTAGCGGGACTAGCGGGAGGGCCAGAAGATACGCAGTATTTT.

The CDR3 region is CANRAGRNTGELFF. CDR3 bases: TGTGCTAACAGGGCGGGCAGGAACACCGGGGAGCTGTTTTTT. This chain uses TRBV2 with TRBJ2-2; D possibly corresponds to TRBD1 (6 bases). Germline V gene lookup returns CDR1 SNHLY and CDR2 FYNNEI. This CDR3 spans 14 amino acids.

The rearrangement uses TRBV5-4 and TRBJ2-2; D is perhaps TRBD2 (6 bases). The V gene lost 4 bases and the J gene lost 10 bases, with 11 bases spanning the gap. Germline V CDR1 and CDR2: SGHNT, YYREEE (reference sequence). The CDR3 has 12 residues. CDR3 nucleotides: TGTGCCAGCAGCCTAGCGAGCGAGGAGCTGTTTTTT. Translation: CASSLASEELFF.

This chain connects TRBV7-2 to TRBJ2-7; tentatively, D is TRBD1 (6 bases). Germline V gene data show CDR1 as SGHTA and CDR2 as FQGNSA. The CDR3 contains 13 residues. V gave up 2 bases and J gave up 5 bases, with 10 bases separating them. CDR3 protein: CASSLSNRDEQYF. In DNA, the CDR3 is TGTGCCAGCAGCTTATCAAACAGGGACGAGCAGTACTTC.

This chain uses TRBV6-6 with TRBJ2-1; perhaps TRBD2 as D (6 bases). The CDR3 spans 12 residues. Trimming removed 6 bases at V and 7 bases at J, with 10 bases between. Germline V gene sequence: CDR1 MNHNY, CDR2 SVGAGI (reference sequence). The CDR3 coding sequence is TGTGCCAGCAGCCGGGGGAAAAATGAGCAGTTCTTC. Amino acid sequence: CASSRGKNEQFF.

On this clone itself: Additional DNA sequences in this sample encode the identical CDR3. V and J are TRBV6-5 and TRBJ2-7; TRBD1 agrees at 9 bases. This CDR3 contains 15 residues. Germline lookup yields CDR1 MNHEY and CDR2 SVGAGI. V shed 0 bases and J 2 bases; nucleotides not matched to a gene: 2. The chain's CDR3 is CASSYSGTGPYEQYF. The CDR3 coding sequence is TGTGCCAGCAGTTACTCTGGGACAGGGCCCTACGAGCAGTACTTC.

This CDR3 reads CASSQVALLAKNIQYF. CDR3 DNA sequence: TGCGCCAGCAGCCAGGTGGCCTTATTAGCCAAAAACATTCAGTACTTC. J is TRBJ2-4 and V is TRBV4-1; no definite D call. Germline V gene data show CDR1 as MGHRA and CDR2 as YSYEKL. Trimming pared 3 bases from V and 0 bases from J, leaving 12 bases between. The CDR3 runs to 16 residues.

The rearrangement joins TRBV9 to TRBJ2-1; 7 bases are shared with TRBD2. The CDR3 spans 19 residues. Germline CDR1 SGDLS, CDR2 YYNGEE. The trim removed 0 bases at V and 1 base at J, leaving 13 bases unmatched. The CDR3 DNA reads as TGTGCCAGCAGCGTAGAGCCGGGACTACTGATCGGGTCCTACAATGAGCAGTTCTTC. Amino acids: CASSVEPGLLIGSYNEQFF.

The J gene is TRBJ1-3, the V gene TRBV19; the D is unclear. Germline V lookup: CDR1 LNHDA, CDR2 SQIVND (reference sequence). The V end was cut by 7 bases, the J end by 3 bases, with 16 bases between. CDR3 size: 15 residues. This CDR3 reads CASIATSSGGNTIYF. The CDR3 coding sequence is TGTGCCAGTATCGCCACTAGTAGCGGTGGAAACACCATATATTTT.

This clone was recorded once. CDR3 protein: CASSQGRGGEQYF. In nucleotides, the CDR3 is TGTGCCAGCAGCCAAGGCCGAGGGGGCGAGCAGTACTTC. The genes are TRBV3-1 (or the pseudogene TRBV3-2) and TRBJ2-7; tentatively, D is TRBD1 (6 bases). Germline CDR1 is LGHDT and CDR2 is YNNKEL (reference sequence). Trimming took off 1 base at V and 6 bases at J, with 10 bases between the two ends. The CDR3 extends over 13 amino acids.

The chain uses TRBV5-1 and TRBJ2-5; TRBD2 matches at 11 bases. V lost 5 bases, J lost 1 base, and 7 bases stayed unmatched. The CDR3 is 16 residues long. Germline V CDR1 and CDR2: SGHRS, YFSETQ. Written as DNA, the CDR3 is TGCGCCAGCAGTTTTGGGACTAGCGGTTTCCAAGAGACCCAGTACTTC. Protein: CASSFGTSGFQETQYF.

This chain connects TRBV6-1 to TRBJ1-2, with a tentative D call TRBD1 (6 bases). Germline V CDR1 and CDR2: MNHNS, SASEGT. The CDR3 is made up of 15 amino acids. The V end was cut by 3 bases, the J end by 0 bases, with 11 bases between. CDR3 sequence reads: CASSEAGQPNYGYTF. The CDR3 nucleotides read TGTGCCAGCAGTGAGGCCGGACAGCCTAACTATGGCTACACCTTC.

The chain carries TRBV5-1 and TRBJ1-5, with 12 bases that match TRBD1. The germline CDR1 and CDR2 sequences are SGHRS and YFSETQ. This CDR3 contains 15 residues. The trim removed 3 bases at V and 7 bases at J, leaving 5 bases unmatched. Here the CDR3 reads CASSWGTGGGQPQHF. The CDR3 DNA reads TGCGCCAGCAGCTGGGGGACAGGGGGCGGCCAGCCCCAGCATTTT.

This chain joins TRBV2 and TRBJ1-5; 7 positions agree with TRBD1. The CDR3 length is 15 residues. Trimming at V came to 6 bases and at J to 6 bases, leaving 11 bases not matched to a gene. The germline CDR1 and CDR2 sequences are SNHLY and FYNNEI. Written as DNA, the CDR3 is TGTGCCAGCAGGGCCCGACAGGGTGAGGGTCAGCCCCAGCATTTT. Translating it yields CASRARQGEGQPQHF.

This clone came up once. The chain uses TRBV27 and TRBJ2-7; TRBD2 might be the D (6 bases). Germline V lookup: CDR1 MNHEY, CDR2 SMNVEV (reference sequence). The CDR3 sequence is 15 residues long. The V gene lost 3 bases and the J gene lost 3 bases, with 15 bases spanning the gap. The CDR3 sequence: CASSLVGTGSYEQYF. The CDR3 DNA reads as TGTGCCAGCAGTTTGGTCGGAACCGGGAGCTACGAGCAGTACTTC.

This chain links TRBV3-1 (or the pseudogene TRBV3-2) with TRBJ1-3, with 7 bases that match TRBD1. The length of the CDR3 is 14 residues. In germline, CDR1 is LGHDT, CDR2 YNNKEL (reference sequence). V trimming: 4 bases; J trimming: 2 bases; junction bases outside the gene matches: 2. CDR3 sequence (DNA): TGTGCCAGCAGCCCTCAGGGGGCTGGAAACACCATATATTTT. This gives the protein CASSPQGAGNTIYF.

The gene calls are TRBV7-9 and TRBJ2-7, with D perhaps matching TRBD1 (6 bases). CDR3 length: 14 amino acids. Germline V lookup: CDR1 SEHNR, CDR2 FQNEAQ (reference sequence). Trimming took 3 bases from V and 3 from J, leaving 12 bases between them. The CDR3 sequence is CASSLEQGIYEQYF. The CDR3 DNA sequence: TGTGCCAGCAGCTTGGAACAGGGTATCTACGAGCAGTACTTC.